This T cell receptor (beta chain) is from a study of T cells expressing NK-cell markers. About the research overall: Among the eight sequenced donors, seven tested HCMV-seropositive and one tested seronegative.

TCRdb re-called the 5' RACE reads and catalogs CDR3 proteins one per entry, DNA excluded. This table lists roughly 300,000 distinct CDR3 sequences. This CDR3 has 11 amino acids. Germline V gene data show CDR1 as GTSNPN and CDR2 as SVGIG (reference sequence). This TCR was sampled from a woman between 18 and 70 years old in good health. Material for sequencing was blood T cells: a sorted CD56 or NKG2C T cell subset, CD4+ or CD8+ T cells, or bulk PBMC T cells (not recorded which). The chain couples TRBV30 to TRBJ1-1. The CDR3 region is CAWSQDTEAFF.